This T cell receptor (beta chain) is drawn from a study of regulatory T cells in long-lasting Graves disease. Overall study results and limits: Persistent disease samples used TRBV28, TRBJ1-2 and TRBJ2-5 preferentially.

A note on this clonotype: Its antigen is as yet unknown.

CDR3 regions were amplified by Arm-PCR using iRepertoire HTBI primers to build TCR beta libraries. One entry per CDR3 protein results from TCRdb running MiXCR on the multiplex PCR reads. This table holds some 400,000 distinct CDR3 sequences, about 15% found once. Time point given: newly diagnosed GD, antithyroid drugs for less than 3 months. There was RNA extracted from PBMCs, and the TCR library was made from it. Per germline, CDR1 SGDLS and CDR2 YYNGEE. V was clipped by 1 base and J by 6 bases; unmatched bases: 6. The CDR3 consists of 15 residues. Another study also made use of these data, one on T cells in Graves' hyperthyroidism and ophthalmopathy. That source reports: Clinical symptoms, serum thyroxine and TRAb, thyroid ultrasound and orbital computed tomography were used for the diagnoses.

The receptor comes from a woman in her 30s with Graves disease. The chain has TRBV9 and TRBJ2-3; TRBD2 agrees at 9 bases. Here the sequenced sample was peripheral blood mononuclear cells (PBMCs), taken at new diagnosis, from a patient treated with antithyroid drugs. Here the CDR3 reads CASSVQASGVDTQYF. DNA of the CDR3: TGTGCCAGCAGCGTACAGGCTAGCGGGGTGGATACGCAGTATTTT.